Sequencing of this T cell receptor beta chain was carried out in a study of cytomegalovirus exposure and HLA in healthy donors. Study-level points and caveats: In vitro data verified three CMV-associated chains as specific for CMV antigens. In a later analysis, first-cohort TCR clusters were found to tend to co-occur in the roughly 120 validation repertoires.

The 120-subject validation cohort, separate from the 666-subject first cohort, included the donors. In the case of this clone: Antigen: not known.

Germline CDR1 SGHDN, CDR2 FVKESK. V shed 3 bases and J 6 bases; nucleotides not matched to a gene: 10. The CDR3 has 15 residues. Clones were read by immunoSEQ multiplex PCR, and TCRdb kept only the in-frame ones, dropping some. The sample contains more than 110,000 clones, about 95% of which appear only once. The chain employs TRBV14 and TRBJ2-7; TRBD1 aligns across 8 bases. Sequenced material: PBMCs. This TCR derives from a young man in good health and CMV-seropositive. CDR3 region: CASSQGTGLWGEQYF. As DNA, the CDR3 is TGTGCCAGCAGCCAGGGGACAGGATTGTGGGGCGAGCAGTACTTC. Based on the CDR3 plus reference TRBV14 and TRBJ2-7, the full variable domain is EAGVTQFPSHSVIEKGQTVTLRCDPISGHDNLYWYRRVMGKEIKFLLHFVKESKQDESGMPNNRFLAERTGGTYSTLKVQPAELEDSGVYFCASSQGTGLWGEQYFGPGTRLTVT.